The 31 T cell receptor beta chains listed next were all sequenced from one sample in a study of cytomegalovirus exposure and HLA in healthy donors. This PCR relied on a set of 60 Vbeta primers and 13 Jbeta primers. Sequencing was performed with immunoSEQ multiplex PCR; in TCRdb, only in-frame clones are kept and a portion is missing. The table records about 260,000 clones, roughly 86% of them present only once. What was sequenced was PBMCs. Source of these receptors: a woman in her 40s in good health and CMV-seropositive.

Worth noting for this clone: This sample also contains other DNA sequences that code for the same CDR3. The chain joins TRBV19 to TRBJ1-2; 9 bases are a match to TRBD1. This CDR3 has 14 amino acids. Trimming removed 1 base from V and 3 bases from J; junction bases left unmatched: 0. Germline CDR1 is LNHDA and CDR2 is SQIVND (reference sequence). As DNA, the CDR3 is TGTGCCAGTAGTATAGGACAGGGGGACTATGGCTACACCTTC. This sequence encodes CASSIGQGDYGYTF. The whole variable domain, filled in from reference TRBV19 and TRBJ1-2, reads DGGITQSPKYLFRKEGQNVTLSCEQNLNHDAMYWYRQDPGQGLRLIYYSQIVNDFQKGDIAEGYSVSREKKESFPLTVTSAQKNPTAFYLCASSIGQGDYGYTFGSGTRLTVV.

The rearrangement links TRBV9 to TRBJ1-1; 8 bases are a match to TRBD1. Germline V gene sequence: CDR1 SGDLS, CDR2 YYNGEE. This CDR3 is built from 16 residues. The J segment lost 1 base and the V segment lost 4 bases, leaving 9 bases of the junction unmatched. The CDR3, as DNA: TGTGCCAGCAGCTTAGGGACAGGTCAAGGGAACACTGAAGCTTTCTTT. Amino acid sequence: CASSLGTGQGNTEAFF.

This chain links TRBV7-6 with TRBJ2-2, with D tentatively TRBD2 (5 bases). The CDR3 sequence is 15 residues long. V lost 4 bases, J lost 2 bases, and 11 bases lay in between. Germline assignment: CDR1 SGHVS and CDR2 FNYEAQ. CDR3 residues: CASSSGLTNTGELFF. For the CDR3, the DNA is TGTGCCAGCAGCTCCGGACTGACTAACACCGGGGAGCTGTTTTTT.

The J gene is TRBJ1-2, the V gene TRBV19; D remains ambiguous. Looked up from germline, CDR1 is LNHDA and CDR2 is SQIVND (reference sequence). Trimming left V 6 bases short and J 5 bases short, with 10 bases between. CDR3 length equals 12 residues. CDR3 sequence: CASRGDTYGYTF. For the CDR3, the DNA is TGTGCCAGTAGAGGAGATACGTATGGCTACACCTTC.

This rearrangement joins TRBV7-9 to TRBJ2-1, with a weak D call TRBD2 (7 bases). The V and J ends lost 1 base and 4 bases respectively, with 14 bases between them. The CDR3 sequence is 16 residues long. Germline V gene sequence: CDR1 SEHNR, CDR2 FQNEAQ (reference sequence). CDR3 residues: CASSLGGGGGYNEQFF. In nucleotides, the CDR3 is TGTGCCAGCAGCTTAGGAGGGGGAGGGGGTTACAATGAGCAGTTCTTC.

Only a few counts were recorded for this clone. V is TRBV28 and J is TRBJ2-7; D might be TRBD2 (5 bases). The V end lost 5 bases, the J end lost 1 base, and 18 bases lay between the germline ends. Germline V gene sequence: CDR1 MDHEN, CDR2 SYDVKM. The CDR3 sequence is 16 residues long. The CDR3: CASSPTFRGQSYEQYF. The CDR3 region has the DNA TGTGCCAGCAGTCCGACCTTTCGGGGTCAGTCCTACGAGCAGTACTTC.

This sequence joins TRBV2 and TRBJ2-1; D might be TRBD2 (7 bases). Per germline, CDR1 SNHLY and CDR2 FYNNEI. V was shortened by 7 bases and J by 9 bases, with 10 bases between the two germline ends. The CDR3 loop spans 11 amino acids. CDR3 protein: CASNGGAEQFF. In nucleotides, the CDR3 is TGTGCCAGCAATGGGGGGGCTGAGCAGTTCTTC.

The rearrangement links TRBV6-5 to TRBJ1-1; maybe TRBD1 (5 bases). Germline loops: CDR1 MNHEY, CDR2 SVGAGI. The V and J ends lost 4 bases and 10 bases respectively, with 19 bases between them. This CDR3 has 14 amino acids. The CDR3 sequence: CASSCPPDSGVAFF. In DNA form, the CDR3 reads TGTGCCAGCAGTTGTCCCCCCGACAGTGGGGTAGCTTTCTTT.

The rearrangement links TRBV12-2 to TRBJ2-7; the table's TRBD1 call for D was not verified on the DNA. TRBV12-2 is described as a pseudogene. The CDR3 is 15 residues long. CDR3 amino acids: CASRPGRDTPYEQYF. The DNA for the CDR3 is TGTGCAAGTCGCCCAGGCCGGGACACCCCCTACGAGCAGTACTTC.

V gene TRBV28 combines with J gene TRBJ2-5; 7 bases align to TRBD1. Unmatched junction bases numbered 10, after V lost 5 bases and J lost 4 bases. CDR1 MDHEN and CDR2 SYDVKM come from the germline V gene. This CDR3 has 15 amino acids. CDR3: CASSQPGQTLETQYF. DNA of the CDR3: TGTGCCAGCAGTCAGCCGGGACAGACCCTAGAGACCCAGTACTTC.

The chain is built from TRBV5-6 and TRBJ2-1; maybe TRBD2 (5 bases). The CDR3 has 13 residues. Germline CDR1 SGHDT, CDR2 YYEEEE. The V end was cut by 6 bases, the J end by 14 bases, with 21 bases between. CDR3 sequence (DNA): TGTGCCAGCATTATAGGTGGCATCTCGGAGGAGTTCTTC. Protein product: CASIIGGISEEFF.

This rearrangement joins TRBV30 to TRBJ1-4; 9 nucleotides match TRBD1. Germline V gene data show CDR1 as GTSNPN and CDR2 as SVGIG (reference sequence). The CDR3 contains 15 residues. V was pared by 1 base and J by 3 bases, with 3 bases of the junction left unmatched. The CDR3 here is CAWSEQGASNEKLFF. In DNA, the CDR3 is TGTGCCTGGAGTGAACAGGGGGCCTCTAATGAAAAACTGTTTTTT. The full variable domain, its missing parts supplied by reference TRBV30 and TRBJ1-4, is SQTIHQWPATLVQPVGSPLSLECTVEGTSNPNLYWYRQAAGRGLQLLFYSVGIGQISSEVPQNLSASRPQDRQFILSSKKLLLSDSGFYLCAWSEQGASNEKLFFGSGTQLSVL.

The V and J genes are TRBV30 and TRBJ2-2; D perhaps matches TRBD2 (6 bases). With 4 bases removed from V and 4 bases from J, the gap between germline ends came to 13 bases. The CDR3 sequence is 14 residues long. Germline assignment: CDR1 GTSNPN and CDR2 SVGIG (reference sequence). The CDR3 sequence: CAWMKAGTTGELFF. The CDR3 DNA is TGTGCCTGGATGAAGGCGGGAACCACCGGGGAGCTGTTTTTT.

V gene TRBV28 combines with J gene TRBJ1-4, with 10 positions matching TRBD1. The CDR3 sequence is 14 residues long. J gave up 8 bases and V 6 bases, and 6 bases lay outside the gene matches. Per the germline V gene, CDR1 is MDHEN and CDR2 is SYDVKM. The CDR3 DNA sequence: TGTGCCAGCAGGGGGACAGGGGATGGGGAAAAACTGTTTTTT. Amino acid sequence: CASRGTGDGEKLFF. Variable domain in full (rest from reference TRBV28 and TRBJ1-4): DVKVTQSSRYLVKRTGEKVFLECVQDMDHENMFWYRQDPGLGLRLIYFSYDVKMKEKGDIPEGYSVSREKKERFSLILESASTNQTSMYLCASRGTGDGEKLFFGSGTQLSVL.

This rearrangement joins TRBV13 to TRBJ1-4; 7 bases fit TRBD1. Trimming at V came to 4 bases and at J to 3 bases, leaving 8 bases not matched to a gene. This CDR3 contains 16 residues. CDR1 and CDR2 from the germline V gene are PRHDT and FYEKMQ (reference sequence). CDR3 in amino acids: CASSSGTGVPNEKLFF. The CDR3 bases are TGTGCCAGCAGCTCCGGAACAGGGGTTCCTAATGAAAAACTGTTTTTT.

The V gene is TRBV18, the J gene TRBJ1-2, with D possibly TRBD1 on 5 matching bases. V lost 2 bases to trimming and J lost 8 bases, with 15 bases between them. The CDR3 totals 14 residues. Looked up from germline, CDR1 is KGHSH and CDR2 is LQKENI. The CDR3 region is CASSPDRITSGYTF. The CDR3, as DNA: TGTGCCAGCTCACCAGACAGAATTACAAGCGGCTACACCTTC.

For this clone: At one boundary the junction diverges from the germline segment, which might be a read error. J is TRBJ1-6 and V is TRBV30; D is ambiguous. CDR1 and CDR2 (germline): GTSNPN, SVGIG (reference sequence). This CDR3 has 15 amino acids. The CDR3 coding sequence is TGTGCCTGGAGTGGACGCGGGTCCTATAATCCACCCCTCCACTTT. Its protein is CAWSGRGSYNPPLHF.

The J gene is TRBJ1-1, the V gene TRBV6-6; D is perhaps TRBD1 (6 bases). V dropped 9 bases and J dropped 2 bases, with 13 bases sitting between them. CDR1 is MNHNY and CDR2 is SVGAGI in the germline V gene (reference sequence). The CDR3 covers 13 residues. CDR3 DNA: TGTGCCAGTGAACAGGGCTTCAACACTGAAGCTTTCTTT. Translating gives CASEQGFNTEAFF.

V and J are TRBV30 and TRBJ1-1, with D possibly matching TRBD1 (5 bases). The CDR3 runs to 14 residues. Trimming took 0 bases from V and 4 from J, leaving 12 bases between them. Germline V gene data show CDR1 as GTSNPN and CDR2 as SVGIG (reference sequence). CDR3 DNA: TGTGCCTGGAGTGTACGGGGGGTGGTCACTGAAGCTTTCTTT. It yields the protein CAWSVRGVVTEAFF.

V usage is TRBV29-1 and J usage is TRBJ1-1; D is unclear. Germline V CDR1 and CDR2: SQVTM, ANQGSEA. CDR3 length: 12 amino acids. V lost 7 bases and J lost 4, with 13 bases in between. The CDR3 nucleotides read TGCAGCGCACGAGGGTACACCACTGAAGCTTTCTTT. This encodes CSARGYTTEAFF.

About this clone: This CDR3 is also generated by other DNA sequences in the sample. The CDR3 DNA follows: TGTGCCAGCAGCTTGCGGGGGTATAGCAATCAGCCCCAGCATTTT. The encoded protein is CASSLRGYSNQPQHF. The V call is TRBV5-6, the J call TRBJ1-5; D is possibly TRBD1 (5 bases). Per germline, CDR1 SGHDT and CDR2 YYEEEE. Trimming removed 1 base at V and 0 bases at J, with 8 bases between. CDR3 length equals 15 residues.

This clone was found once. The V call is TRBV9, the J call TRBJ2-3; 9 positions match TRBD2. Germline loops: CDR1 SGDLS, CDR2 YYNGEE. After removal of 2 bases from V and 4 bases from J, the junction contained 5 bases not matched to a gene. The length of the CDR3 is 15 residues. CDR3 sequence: CASSVLAGVSDTQYF. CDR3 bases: TGTGCCAGCAGCGTGTTAGCGGGAGTATCAGATACGCAGTATTTT. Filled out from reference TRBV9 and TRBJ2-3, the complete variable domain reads DSGVTQTPKHLITATGQRVTLRCSPRSGDLSVYWYQQSLDQGLQFLIQYYNGEERAKGNILERFSAQQFPDLHSELNLSSLELGDSALYFCASSVLAGVSDTQYFGPGTRLTVL.

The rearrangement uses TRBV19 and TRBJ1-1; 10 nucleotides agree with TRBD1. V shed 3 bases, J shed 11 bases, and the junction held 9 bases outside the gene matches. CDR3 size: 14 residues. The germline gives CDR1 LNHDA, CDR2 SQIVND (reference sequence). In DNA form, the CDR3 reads TGTGCCAGTAGTATGGGTCGACAGGGGGCCCACGCTTTCTTT. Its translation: CASSMGRQGAHAFF. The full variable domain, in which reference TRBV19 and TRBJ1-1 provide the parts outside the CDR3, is DGGITQSPKYLFRKEGQNVTLSCEQNLNHDAMYWYRQDPGQGLRLIYYSQIVNDFQKGDIAEGYSVSREKKESFPLTVTSAQKNPTAFYLCASSMGRQGAHAFFGQGTRLTVV.

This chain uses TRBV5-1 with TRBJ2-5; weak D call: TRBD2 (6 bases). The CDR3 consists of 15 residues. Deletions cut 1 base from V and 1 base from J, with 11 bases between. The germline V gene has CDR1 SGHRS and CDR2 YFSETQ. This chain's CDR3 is CASSLSSSGQETQYF. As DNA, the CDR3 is TGCGCCAGCAGCTTGTCTAGTAGCGGCCAAGAGACCCAGTACTTC.

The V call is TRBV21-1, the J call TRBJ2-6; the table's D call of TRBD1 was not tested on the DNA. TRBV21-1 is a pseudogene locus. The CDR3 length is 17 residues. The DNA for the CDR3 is TGTGCCAGCACATACACAGGACGATTCTCTGGGGCCAACGTCCTGACTTTC. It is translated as CASTYTGRFSGANVLTF.

In nucleotides, the CDR3 is TGTGCCAGCAGCTTGGGGGGAGATCTAATCTATGGCTACACCTTC. Translating it yields CASSLGGDLIYGYTF. J is TRBJ1-2 and V is TRBV5-5; no firm D call. CDR3 size: 15 residues. V was clipped by 0 bases and J by 4 bases, with 13 bases between them. CDR1 SGHKS and CDR2 YYEKEE come from the germline V gene (reference sequence).

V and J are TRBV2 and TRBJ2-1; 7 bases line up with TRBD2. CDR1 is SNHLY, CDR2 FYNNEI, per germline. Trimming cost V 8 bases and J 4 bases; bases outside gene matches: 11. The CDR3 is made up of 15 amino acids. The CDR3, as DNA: TGTGCCAGCCGCCGAACTAGCGTGAGGTACAATGAGCAGTTCTTC. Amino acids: CASRRTSVRYNEQFF.

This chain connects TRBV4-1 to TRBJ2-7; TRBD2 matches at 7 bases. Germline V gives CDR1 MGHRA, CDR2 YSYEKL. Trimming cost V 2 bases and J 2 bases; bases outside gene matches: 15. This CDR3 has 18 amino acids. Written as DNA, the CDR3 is TGCGCCAGCAGCCAAAAAATCCCCCAGCTAGCGGATACCTACGAGCAGTACTTC. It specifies CASSQKIPQLADTYEQYF.

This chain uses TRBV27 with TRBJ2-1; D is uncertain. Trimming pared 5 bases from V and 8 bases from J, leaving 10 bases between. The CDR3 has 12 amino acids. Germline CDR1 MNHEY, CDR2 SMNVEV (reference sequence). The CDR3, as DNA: TGTGCCAGCAGTATCCTCGGTTATGAGCAGTTCTTC. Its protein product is CASSILGYEQFF.

The CDR3 loop is CASSLTGTKHF. The CDR3 region has the DNA TGTGCCAGCAGTCTCACGGGAACCAAGCATTTT. This chain joins TRBV2 and TRBJ1-5, with D unresolved. The CDR3 runs to 11 residues. Germline V CDR1 and CDR2: SNHLY, FYNNEI. V was shortened by 5 bases and J by 14 bases, with 13 bases between the two germline ends.

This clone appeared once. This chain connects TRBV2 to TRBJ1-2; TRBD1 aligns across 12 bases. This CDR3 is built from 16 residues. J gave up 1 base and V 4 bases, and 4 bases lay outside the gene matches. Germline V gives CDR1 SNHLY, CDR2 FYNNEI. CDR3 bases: TGTGCCAGCAGTGGGGACAGGGGGCGCGGTAACTATGGCTACACCTTC. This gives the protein CASSGDRGRGNYGYTF. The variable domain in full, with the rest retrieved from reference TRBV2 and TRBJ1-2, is EPEVTQTPSHQVTQMGQEVILRCVPISNHLYFYWYRQILGQKVEFLVSFYNNEISEKSEIFDDQFSVERPDGSNFTLKIRSTKLEDSAMYFCASSGDRGRGNYGYTFGSGTRLTVV.